This section outlines one TCR beta chain sequence together with its context. Method: immunoSEQ multiplex PCR; TCRdb's copy keeps in-frame clones and lacks some. Seen here are about 74,000 clones, 87% observed once, and the top ten hold approximately 28%. The source of the sample is a study of blood T cell repertoires in COVID-19. The ends lost 5 bases at V and 5 bases at J; junction bases unmatched: 14. This CDR3 contains 17 residues. Germline V lookup: CDR1 SGHTA, CDR2 FQGNSA. Specimen: peripheral blood. V is TRBV7-2 and J is TRBJ2-7; 11 nucleotides agree with TRBD2. This TCR derives from a woman of 80 years or more with active or convalescent COVID-19. This chain's CDR3 is CASSPGAPSGGYDEQYF. The DNA of the CDR3 is TGTGCCAGCAGCCCAGGGGCCCCTAGCGGGGGGTACGACGAGCAGTACTTC.